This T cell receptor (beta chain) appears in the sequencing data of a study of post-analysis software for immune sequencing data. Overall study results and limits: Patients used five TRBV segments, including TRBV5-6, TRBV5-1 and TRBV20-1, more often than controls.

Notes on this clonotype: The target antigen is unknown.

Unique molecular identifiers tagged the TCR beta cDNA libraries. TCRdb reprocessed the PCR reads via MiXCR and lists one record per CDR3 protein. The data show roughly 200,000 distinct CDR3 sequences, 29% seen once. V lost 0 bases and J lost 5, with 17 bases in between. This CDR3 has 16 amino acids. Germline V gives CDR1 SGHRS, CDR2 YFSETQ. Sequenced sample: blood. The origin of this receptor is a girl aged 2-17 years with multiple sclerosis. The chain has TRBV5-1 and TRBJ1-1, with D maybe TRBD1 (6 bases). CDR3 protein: CASSLAGLPRGTEAFF. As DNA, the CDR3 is TGCGCCAGCAGCTTGGCGGGACTCCCGAGGGGGACTGAAGCTTTCTTT.